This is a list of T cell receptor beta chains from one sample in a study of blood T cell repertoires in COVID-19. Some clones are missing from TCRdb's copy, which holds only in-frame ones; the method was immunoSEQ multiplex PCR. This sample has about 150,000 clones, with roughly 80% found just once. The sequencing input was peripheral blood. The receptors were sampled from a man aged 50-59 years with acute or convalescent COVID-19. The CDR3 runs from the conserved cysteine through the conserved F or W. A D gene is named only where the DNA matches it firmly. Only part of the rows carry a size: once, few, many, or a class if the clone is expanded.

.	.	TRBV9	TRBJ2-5	TGTGCCAGCAGCGCGGGACTTGACAATGGGGAGACCCAGTACTTC	CASSAGLDNGETQYF
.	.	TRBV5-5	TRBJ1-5	TGTGCCAGCAGCTTGGGCGGGTCAGTATCACCCCAGCATTTT	CASSLGGSVSPQHF
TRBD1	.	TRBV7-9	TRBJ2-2	TGTGCCAGTCGGACAGGCGGAAACACCGGGGAGCTGTTTTTT	CASRTGGNTGELFF
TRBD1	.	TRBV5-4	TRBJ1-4	TGTGCCAGCAGCTTGGACAGGGGGCTGACTAATGAAAAACTGTTTTTT	CASSLDRGLTNEKLFF
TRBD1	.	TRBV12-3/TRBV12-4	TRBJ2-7	TGTGCCAGCAGCCCAGACAGGGGCTACGAGCAGTACTTC	CASSPDRGYEQYF
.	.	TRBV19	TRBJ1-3	TGTGCCAGTACTCCCCAGGGTCGGTCATTCTCTGGAAACACCATATATTTT	CASTPQGRSFSGNTIYF
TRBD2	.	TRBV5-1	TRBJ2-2	TGCGCCAGCAGCTTGTCACTAGCGGGGGGCTCAGGCACCGGGGAGCTGTTTTTT	CASSLSLAGGSGTGELFF
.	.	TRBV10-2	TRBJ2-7	TGCGCCAGCAGTGAGGGTAGCTACGAGCAGTACTTC	CASSEGSYEQYF
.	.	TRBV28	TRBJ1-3	TGTGCCAGCAGTTTAACAGGGAGGGACACCATATATTTT	CASSLTGRDTIYF
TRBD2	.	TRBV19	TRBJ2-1	TGTGCCAGTAGTATGGTACCGCCGGGAGCGGGGGGTTACAATGAGCAGTTCTTC	CASSMVPPGAGGYNEQFF
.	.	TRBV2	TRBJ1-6	TGTGCCAGTGACTCCTCTGGTAATTCACCCCTCCACTTT	CASDSSGNSPLHF
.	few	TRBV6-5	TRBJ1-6	TGTGCCAGCAGTTACACGTTCGGGAATTCACCCCTCCACTTT	CASSYTFGNSPLHF
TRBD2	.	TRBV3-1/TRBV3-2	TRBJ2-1	TGTGCCAGCAGCCAAGATATACTAGCGGGACGAGAGCAGTTCTTC	CASSQDILAGREQFF
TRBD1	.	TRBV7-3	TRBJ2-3	TGTGCCAGCAGCCCGACAGGGGGTAGTGCAGATACGCAGTATTTT	CASSPTGGSADTQYF
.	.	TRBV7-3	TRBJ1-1	TGTGCCAGCAGCTCGGACAGCTGGTCCACTGAAGCTTTCTTT	CASSSDSWSTEAFF
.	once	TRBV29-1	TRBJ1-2	TGCAGCGTTGCGGGCGAGGGAAACTATGGCTACACCTTC	CSVAGEGNYGYTF
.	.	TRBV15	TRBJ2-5	TGTGCCACCAGCTTACTAGGACAAGAGACCCAGTACTTC	CATSLLGQETQYF
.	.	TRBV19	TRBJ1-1	TGTGCCAGTAGTATTTCCCAGCAGGGAACTGAAGCTTTCTTT	CASSISQQGTEAFF
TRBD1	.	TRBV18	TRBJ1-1	TGTGCCAGCTCACAAAACAGGGGGGGGAACACTGAAGCTTTCTTT	CASSQNRGGNTEAFF
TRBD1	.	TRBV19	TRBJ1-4	TGTGCCAGTAGTATATGGCAGGGGGCGAGTACGGCTAATGAAAAACTGTTTTTT	CASSIWQGASTANEKLFF
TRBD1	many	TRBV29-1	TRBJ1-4	TGCAGCGTCGCGGACAGGGCAAATGAAAAACTGTTTTTT	CSVADRANEKLFF
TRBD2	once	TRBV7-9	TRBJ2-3	TGTGCCAGCAGCCCCCCCGGCCGGGGGGGAGGGGATACGCAGTATTTT	CASSPPGRGGGDTQYF
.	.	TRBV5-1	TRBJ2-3	TGCGCCAGCAGCTTGGAAGGCGGAAGCACAGATACGCAGTATTTT	CASSLEGGSTDTQYF
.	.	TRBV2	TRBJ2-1	TGTGCCAGCAGTGAAGAAGGGGGCTACAATGAGCAGTTCTTC	CASSEEGGYNEQFF
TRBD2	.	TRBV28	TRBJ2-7	TGTGCCAGCAGTTCCCCCGGGACTATCTACGAGCAGTACTTC	CASSSPGTIYEQYF
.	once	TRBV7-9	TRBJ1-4	TGTGCCAGCAGCCGGTTCCCCGAAGAAAAACTGTTTTTT	CASSRFPEEKLFF
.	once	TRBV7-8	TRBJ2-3	TGTGCCAGCAGTTTCTTTAGCACAGATACGCAGTATTTT	CASSFFSTDTQYF
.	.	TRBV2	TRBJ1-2	TGTGCCAGCAGTGAAGACAGGGTTGAGGGCTACACCTTC	CASSEDRVEGYTF
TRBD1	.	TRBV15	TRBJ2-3	TGTGCCACCGGGACAGGGGCTAGCACAGATACGCAGTATTTT	CATGTGASTDTQYF
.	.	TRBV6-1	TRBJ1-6	TGTGCCAGCAGTGATGTACAGGGATATGGCTCTTCACCCCTCCACTTT	CASSDVQGYGSSPLHF
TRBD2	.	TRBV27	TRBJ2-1	TGTGCCAGCAGTCAAAGGACTAGCGGGGTGGGTAATGAGCAGTTCTTC	CASSQRTSGVGNEQFF
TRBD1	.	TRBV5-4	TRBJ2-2	TGTGCCAGCAGTGCCCCGGGACAGGGTAACACCGGGGAGCTGTTTTTT	CASSAPGQGNTGELFF
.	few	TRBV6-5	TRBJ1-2	TGTGCCAGCAGTCGCGGGACTAGATACGGCTACACCTTC	CASSRGTRYGYTF
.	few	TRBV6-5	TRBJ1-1	TGTGCCAGCAGCCCGACAGGAGGGAACACTGAAGCTTTCTTT	CASSPTGGNTEAFF
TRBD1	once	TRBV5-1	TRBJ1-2	TGCGCCAGCAGCTCCGGCCCTCCGGGACAGGGGACTAATAACTATGGCTACACCTTC	CASSSGPPGQGTNNYGYTF
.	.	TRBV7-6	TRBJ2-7	TGTGCCAGCAGCTTAGTTGAGGGATCAGAGCAGTACTTC	CASSLVEGSEQYF
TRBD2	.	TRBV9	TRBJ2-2	TGTGCCAGCAGCGTAGGGGAGGGGCGGTCCACCGGGGAGCTGTTTTTT	CASSVGEGRSTGELFF
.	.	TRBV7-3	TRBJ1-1	TGTGCCAGCAGCTTATTTGGGGAGGGCACTGAAGCTTTCTTT	CASSLFGEGTEAFF
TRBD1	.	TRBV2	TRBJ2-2	TGTGCCAGCAGCGACAGGGGGCTGAACACCGGGGAGCTGTTTTTT	CASSDRGLNTGELFF
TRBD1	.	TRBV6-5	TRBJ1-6	TGTGCCAGCAGTTACGAGGACAGGGATAATTCACCCCTCCACTTT	CASSYEDRDNSPLHF
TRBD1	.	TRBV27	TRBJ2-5	TGTGCCAGCGGCCAGGGGGCTGAGACCCAGTACTTC	CASGQGAETQYF
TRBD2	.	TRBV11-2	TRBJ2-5	TGTGCCAGCAGCTTAGATTGGGCTAGCGGGGGTGGAGAGACCCAGTACTTC	CASSLDWASGGGETQYF
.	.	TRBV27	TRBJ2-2	TGTGCCAGCAGTAAAGGCAGGGGGAACACCGGGGAGCTGTTTTTT	CASSKGRGNTGELFF
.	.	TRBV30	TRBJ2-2	TGTGCCTGGAGTCATTGGGGGGGGGCCCGCGCCGGGGAGCTGTTTTTT	CAWSHWGGARAGELFF
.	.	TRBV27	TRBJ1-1	TGTGCCAGCAGTTTAGATGGCAGGGGTAGGCGTACTGAAGCTTTCTTT	CASSLDGRGRRTEAFF
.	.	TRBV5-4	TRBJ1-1	TGTGCCAGCAGCTTGACCCCAGGCGACACTGAAGCTTTCTTT	CASSLTPGDTEAFF
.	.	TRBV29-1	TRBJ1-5	TGCAGCGTTACCCAGGGCCTAAATCAGCCCCAGCATTTT	CSVTQGLNQPQHF
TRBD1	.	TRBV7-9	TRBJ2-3	TGTGCCAGCAGCTTAGGGGACAGTACTTTAGATACGCAGTATTTT	CASSLGDSTLDTQYF
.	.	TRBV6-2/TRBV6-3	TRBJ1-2	TGTGCCAGCAGCATATTCGATGGCAGCTATGGCTACACCTTC	CASSIFDGSYGYTF
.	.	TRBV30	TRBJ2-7	TGTGCCTGGAGTGCAGGGAACTCCTACGAGCAGTACTTC	CAWSAGNSYEQYF
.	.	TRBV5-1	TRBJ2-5	TGCGCCAGCGGGCGACAGCCCTCGGAGACCCAGTACTTC	CASGRQPSETQYF
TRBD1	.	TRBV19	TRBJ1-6	TGTGCCAGTAGTATCGACAGGGGTTATTCACCCCTCCACTTT	CASSIDRGYSPLHF
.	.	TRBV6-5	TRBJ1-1	TGTGCCAGCAGTTTCCGAATTGAGTACACTGAAGCTTTCTTT	CASSFRIEYTEAFF
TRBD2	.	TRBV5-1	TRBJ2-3	TGCGCCAGCAGCCATTCTAGCGGGGGGAATACAGATACGCAGTATTTT	CASSHSSGGNTDTQYF
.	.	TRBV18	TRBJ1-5	TGTGCCAGCTCACCAGCGGGGACTCAGCCCCAGCATTTT	CASSPAGTQPQHF
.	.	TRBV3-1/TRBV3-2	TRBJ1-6	TGTGCCAGCAGCCAAGCCGGGGGCTCCTATAATTCACCCCTCCACTTT	CASSQAGGSYNSPLHF
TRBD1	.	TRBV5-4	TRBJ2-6	TGTGCCAGCAGCAGCAGACAGGGGGGATTCTCTGGGGCCAACGTCCTGACTTTC	CASSSRQGGFSGANVLTF